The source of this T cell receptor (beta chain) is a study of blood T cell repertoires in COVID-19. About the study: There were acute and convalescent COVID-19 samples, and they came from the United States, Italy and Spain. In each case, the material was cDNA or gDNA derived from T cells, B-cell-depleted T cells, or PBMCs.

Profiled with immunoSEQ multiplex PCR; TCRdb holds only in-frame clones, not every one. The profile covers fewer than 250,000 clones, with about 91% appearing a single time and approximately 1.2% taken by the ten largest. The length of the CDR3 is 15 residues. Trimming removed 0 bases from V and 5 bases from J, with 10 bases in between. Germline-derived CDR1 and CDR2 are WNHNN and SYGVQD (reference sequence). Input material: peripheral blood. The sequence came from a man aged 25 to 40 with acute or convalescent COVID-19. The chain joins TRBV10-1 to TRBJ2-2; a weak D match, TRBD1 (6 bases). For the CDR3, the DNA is TGCGCCAGCAGTGAGTCTACCCAGGGGACCGGGGAGCTGTTTTTT. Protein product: CASSESTQGTGELFF.